A single sample is the source of the 22 T cell receptor beta chains below, sequenced in a study of cytotoxic CD8 clonotypes in ibrutinib-treated CLL (dated by TCRdb to 2020 to 2023). The sample's time point, from its label and the paper: around 25 months on ibrutinib. The library was generated by the immunoSEQ multiplex PCR assay. The immuneACCESS repertoire file appears here via TCRdb, limited to in-frame rearrangements. These files lack a portion of the clones; in checked studies, under half of the deficit traces to unresolved V genes, and the cause of the others is not known. Within this sample are around 140,000 clones, with about 76% of them counted one time only. The ten largest account for 4.5% to 6.5% of the sample. The starting material was PBMCs, obtained after 24 months of ibrutinib treatment. These receptors were taken from a human donor with chronic lymphocytic leukemia.

The V call is TRBV28, the J call TRBJ2-7; maybe TRBD2 (5 bases). CDR3 length equals 14 residues. Trimming took 8 bases from V and 2 from J, leaving 16 bases between them. CDR1 MDHEN and CDR2 SYDVKM come from the germline V gene. The CDR3 DNA sequence: TGTGCCAGCCGCGGCGGGCCAAACCCCTACGAGCAGTACTTC. Translating gives CASRGGPNPYEQYF.

The gene calls are TRBV6-5 and TRBJ1-4, with no clear D. This CDR3 spans 15 amino acids. Trimming left V 6 bases short and J 3 bases short, with 14 bases between. Germline assignment: CDR1 MNHEY and CDR2 SVGAGI. CDR3 DNA sequence: TGTGCCAGCAGGGCGGGAAGGTGGGCTAATGAAAAACTGTTTTTT. This translates into CASRAGRWANEKLFF.

Only one count was recorded for this clone. The V and J genes are TRBV15 and TRBJ1-2; D possibly corresponds to TRBD1 (5 bases). Germline V gene data show CDR1 as LNHNV and CDR2 as YYDKDF (reference sequence). The CDR3 consists of 14 residues. With 3 bases removed from V and 8 bases from J, the gap between germline ends came to 16 bases. The CDR3: CATSSTSGTLGYTF. Written as DNA, the CDR3 is TGTGCCACCAGCAGCACCAGTGGGACCTTAGGCTACACCTTC.

The chain links TRBV19 to TRBJ1-1; 8 bases agree with TRBD1. V lost 5 bases and J lost 5; bases outside the gene matches: 13. CDR3 length: 16 amino acids. Germline V CDR1 and CDR2: LNHDA, SQIVND (reference sequence). The CDR3 sequence: CASSPSDRGVMTEAFF. CDR3 DNA: TGTGCCAGTAGTCCCTCAGACAGGGGAGTCATGACTGAAGCTTTCTTT.

The gene calls are TRBV29-1 and TRBJ1-1, with D uncertain. Looked up from germline, CDR1 is SQVTM and CDR2 is ANQGSEA. V lost 7 bases to trimming and J lost 4 bases, with 19 bases between them. The CDR3 runs 14 residues. CDR3 coding DNA: TGCAGCGCCGAACAAGGGCCGGAGGGCACTGAAGCTTTCTTT. It translates to CSAEQGPEGTEAFF.

This clone was picked up a small number of times. In nucleotides, the CDR3 is TGTGCCAGCTCAACCGGGCAGGGTCGACGTCCCCAGCATTTT. This translates into CASSTGQGRRPQHF. The chain uses TRBV18 and TRBJ1-5, with D possibly being TRBD1 (5 bases). The CDR3 covers 14 residues. V lost 5 bases to trimming and J lost 10 bases, with 18 bases between them. CDR1 KGHSH and CDR2 LQKENI come from the germline V gene.

V is TRBV6-5 and J is TRBJ2-2; D remains unclear. The CDR3 contains 16 residues. V was clipped by 2 bases and J by 6 bases, with 16 bases between them. CDR1 is MNHEY and CDR2 is SVGAGI in the germline V gene. The CDR3 nucleotides are TGTGCCAGCAGTTACGGAGTCCCGTTGGGTTCCGGGGAGCTGTTTTTT. Residues: CASSYGVPLGSGELFF.

This chain joins TRBV5-1 and TRBJ2-5, with TRBD2 matching over 9 bases. The CDR3 has 15 amino acids. V lost 6 bases and J lost 0; bases outside the gene matches: 6. CDR1 and CDR2 from the germline V gene are SGHRS and YFSETQ. In DNA form, the CDR3 reads TGCGCCAGCACCCGCAGCGGGGGGTACCAAGAGACCCAGTACTTC. This encodes CASTRSGGYQETQYF.

The gene calls are TRBV28 and TRBJ2-1, with D maybe TRBD2 (5 bases). V dropped 3 bases and J dropped 0 bases, with 12 bases sitting between them. The length of the CDR3 is 16 residues. Germline V gene sequence: CDR1 MDHEN, CDR2 SYDVKM. CDR3: CASSFSRRSSYNEQFF. CDR3 DNA sequence: TGTGCCAGCAGTTTCTCGCGGAGGAGCTCCTACAATGAGCAGTTCTTC.

Concerning this clone: It may be a read error: a sequence one base away is much more abundant. Within the sample, other DNA sequences also encode this same CDR3. The V gene is TRBV7-2, the J gene TRBJ2-2; D unclear. Looked up from germline, CDR1 is SGHTA and CDR2 is FQGNSA. The CDR3 runs to 14 residues. Trimming shortened V by 0 bases and J by 1 base, and 3 bases separated the two germline ends. The CDR3: CASSLAGNTGELFF. CDR3 sequence (DNA): TGTGCCAGCAGCTTAGCGGGGAACACCGGGGAGCTGTTTTTT.

This clone was seen only a few times. V gene TRBV28 combines with J gene TRBJ1-4; D gene uncertain. The CDR3 totals 12 residues. Trimming stripped 7 bases from V and 8 bases from J, with 11 bases between. Germline V gene data show CDR1 as MDHEN and CDR2 as SYDVKM. The CDR3 protein is CASTPQGEKLFF. CDR3 DNA: TGTGCCAGCACCCCTCAAGGGGAAAAACTGTTTTTT.

The chain couples TRBV5-1 to TRBJ2-7, with TRBD1 matching over 10 bases. From germline, CDR1 is SGHRS and CDR2 YFSETQ. The V gene end was trimmed by 2 bases and the J gene end by 6 bases; junction bases not matched to a gene: 5. CDR3 length: 14 amino acids. CDR3: CASSFRDRGVEQYF. DNA for the CDR3: TGCGCCAGCAGCTTCCGGGACAGGGGAGTCGAGCAGTACTTC.

This chain links TRBV6-7 with TRBJ1-6, with D possibly being TRBD1 (5 bases). TRBV6-7 belongs to the ORF category, with a function that is uncertain. There are 16 residues in the CDR3. Trimming shortened V by 8 bases and J by 6 bases, and 20 bases separated the two germline ends. DNA of the CDR3: TGTGCCAGCCGAAAACCCCGGGACCGATCTAATTCACCCCTCCACTTT. Translation: CASRKPRDRSNSPLHF.

The CDR3 sequence is CASRGQPNTEAFF. The CDR3 DNA reads TGTGCCAGCAGGGGGCAGCCGAACACTGAAGCTTTCTTT. The V and J genes are TRBV7-9 and TRBJ1-1, with D possibly TRBD1 on 5 matching bases. CDR3 size: 13 residues. Germline V CDR1 and CDR2: SEHNR, FQNEAQ (reference sequence). V dropped 6 bases and J dropped 1 base, with 9 bases sitting between them.

The chain is built from TRBV19 and TRBJ2-3; TRBD1 matches at 9 bases. V gave up 7 bases and J gave up 2 bases; unmatched junction bases: 4. Germline V gene sequence: CDR1 LNHDA, CDR2 SQIVND (reference sequence). This CDR3 has 14 residues. CDR3 sequence reads: CASTTGGATDTQYF. The CDR3 nucleotides read TGTGCCAGTACGACAGGGGGGGCCACAGATACGCAGTATTTT.

The chain employs TRBV7-2 and TRBJ2-7; D is perhaps TRBD1 (6 bases). This CDR3 comprises 14 residues. The V gene's germline CDR1 is SGHTA and CDR2 FQGNSA. The ends were cut back, 5 bases at V and 0 bases at J, with 11 bases in the middle. CDR3 nucleotides: TGTGCCAGCAGCCCCGACAGGAGCTCCTACGAGCAGTACTTC. This encodes CASSPDRSSYEQYF.

This clone was seen a few times. This rearrangement joins TRBV7-8 to TRBJ1-1, with 11 bases identical to TRBD1. This CDR3 is 13 amino acids long. From germline, CDR1 is SGHVS and CDR2 FQNEAQ. Trimming removed 3 bases from V and 6 bases from J; junction bases left unmatched: 0. The CDR3 region has the DNA TGTGCCAGCAGCTTGGACAGGGGGCCTGAAGCTTTCTTT. Its protein product is CASSLDRGPEAFF.

The chain is built from TRBV4-3 and TRBJ2-1; the D gene is possibly TRBD2 (5 bases). V dropped 2 bases and J dropped 8 bases, with 16 bases sitting between them. CDR1 is LGHNA, CDR2 YSLEER, per germline. The CDR3 has 15 amino acids. CDR3 sequence (DNA): TGCGCCAGCAGCCAATATGGATTTTCCGGGGATGAGCAGTTCTTC. Protein sequence: CASSQYGFSGDEQFF.

This clone has just a few counts. The genes are TRBV28 and TRBJ1-4, with D perhaps matching TRBD1 (6 bases). Trimming left V 8 bases short and J 2 bases short, with 12 bases between. CDR3 length equals 14 residues. From germline, CDR1 is MDHEN and CDR2 SYDVKM. In nucleotides, the CDR3 is TGTGCCAGCCGCCGGGACATCACTAATGAAAAACTGTTTTTT. Its translation: CASRRDITNEKLFF.

CDR3 sequence: CASRQTGAPEAFF. The DNA for the CDR3 is TGTGCCAGCAGGCAGACAGGGGCCCCTGAAGCTTTCTTT. This sequence joins TRBV7-2 and TRBJ1-1; 8 bases align to TRBD1. Per germline, CDR1 SGHTA and CDR2 FQGNSA. The CDR3 is made up of 13 amino acids. V trimming: 6 bases; J trimming: 6 bases; junction bases outside the gene matches: 6.

The chain carries TRBV6-6 and TRBJ1-5, with TRBD1 matching 7 bases. CDR3 size: 16 residues. Per germline, CDR1 MNHNY and CDR2 SVGAGI (reference sequence). V lost 5 bases to trimming and J lost 3 bases; unmatched junction nucleotides: 10. CDR3 loop: CASSVGRGPDNQPQHF. CDR3 DNA: TGTGCCAGCAGTGTAGGGAGGGGGCCTGACAATCAGCCCCAGCATTTT.

The J gene is TRBJ2-7, the V gene TRBV29-1; 7 bases line up with TRBD1. From germline, CDR1 is SQVTM and CDR2 ANQGSEA. CDR3 length: 11 amino acids. Losses at the gene ends were 3 bases for V and 7 bases for J; bases not matched to a gene: 3. The CDR3 loop reads CSVDRGLEQYF. CDR3 in DNA: TGCAGCGTTGATAGGGGGCTGGAGCAGTACTTC.